These T cell receptor beta chains were read from a single sample in a study of T-cell reconstitution after alpha-beta-depleted transplantation in children. TCRdb ran MiXCR on the PCR reads and lists one entry per CDR3 protein. The data hold roughly 500,000 distinct CDR3 sequences, with about 33% observed a single time. Here the sequenced sample was PBMCs from the stem cell graft donor, taken from the stem cell graft. The source is a human donor who donated a stem cell graft to a child with aplastic anemia. CDR3s include the opening cysteine and the closing phenylalanine or tryptophan. The order of the fields is clone size, J gene, V gene, D gene, CDR3 DNA, CDR3 protein. A D gene is named only where the DNA matches it firmly. Clone size is shown for a subset of rows, as once, few, many or a class of expanded clone.

few TRBJ2-7 TRBV30 . TGTGCCTGGAGTGGGGGACACCCGAAGGTCGAGCAGTACTTC CAWSGGHPKVEQYF
. TRBJ1-1 TRBV12-3/TRBV12-4 . TGTGCCAGCAGTTTTCTTCAGGGGCAACTGAACACTGAAGCTTTCTTT CASSFLQGQLNTEAFF
. TRBJ2-3 TRBV29-1 . TGCAGCGCTGGGCTAGATACGCAGTATTTT CSAGLDTQYF
few TRBJ1-1 TRBV6-2/TRBV6-3 TRBD1 TGTGCCAGCAGTTCACAGGGGGCTCTGGGCACTGAAGCTTTCTTT CASSSQGALGTEAFF
few TRBJ2-5 TRBV4-2 . TGTGCCAGCAGCCAGCCTTCGACCAAGGACAGGGGACTAGCGAGCACCGGATGGCTAGAGACCCAGTACTTC CASSQPSTKDRGLASTGWLETQYF
few TRBJ2-7 TRBV6-1 TRBD2 TGTGCCAGCAGTGCTAGCGGGAGGGCGAGACCCTACGAGCAGTACTTC CASSASGRARPYEQYF
few TRBJ1-5 TRBV20-1 TRBD1 TGCAGTGCTAGAGATAGGGGGCTTCAGCCCCAGCATTTT CSARDRGLQPQHF
. TRBJ1-5 TRBV20-1 . TGCAGTGCTAAGGCGTCAGGGCATTATAGCAATCAGCCCCAGCATTTT CSAKASGHYSNQPQHF
few TRBJ1-5 TRBV24-1 . TGTGCCACCAGTGGGAGTTCAAATCAGCCCCAGCATTTT CATSGSSNQPQHF
. TRBJ1-2 TRBV9 . TGTGCCAGCAGCGTTTCCCCCTCCGCCGTATATGGCTACACCTTC CASSVSPSAVYGYTF
. TRBJ1-1 TRBV5-5 . TGTGCCAGCAGCCTACATGTAGAGTTTGAAGCTTTCTTT CASSLHVEFEAFF
. TRBJ2-3 TRBV23-1 . TGCGCCAGCAGTCAAGAACAGGGAGATACGCAGTATTTT CASSQEQGDTQYF
. TRBJ2-3 TRBV12-3/TRBV12-4 . TGTGCCAGCGGGGTGGTAGCAGATACGCAGTATTTT CASGVVADTQYF
many TRBJ2-1 TRBV29-1 TRBD2 TGCAGCTCTGTGTCCCTCTCGCGGGCGGGAGACAATGAGCAGTTCTTC CSSVSLSRAGDNEQFF
. TRBJ1-3 TRBV29-1 . TGCAGCTTCCGCGCGAACTCTGGAAACACCATATATTTT CSFRANSGNTIYF
few TRBJ2-1 TRBV20-1 TRBD2 TGCAGTGCTTCCCTAGCGGGAGGAGGCTATGAGCAGTTCTTC CSASLAGGGYEQFF
. TRBJ2-7 TRBV18 TRBD1 TGTGCCAGCTCACCGACAGGGGCCTACGAGCAGTACTTC CASSPTGAYEQYF
. TRBJ2-5 TRBV20-1 . TGCAGTGCTAGAGATGCTGGTACCACGACCCAGTACTTC CSARDAGTTTQYF
few TRBJ1-5 TRBV29-1 . TGCAGCGTTGTCGGGCATCAGGGGCAGCCCCAGCATTTT CSVVGHQGQPQHF
few TRBJ2-3 TRBV7-8 TRBD2 TGTGCCAGCAGCCCACTGCCTAGCGGGAGAGCCTCCCAGTATTTT CASSPLPSGRASQYF
few TRBJ2-3 TRBV20-1 . TGCAGTGCTAGCCGGCTGGGGGAGTTCATGGGGAACACAGATACGCAGTATTTT CSASRLGEFMGNTDTQYF
. TRBJ2-3 TRBV18 TRBD2 TGTGCCAGCTCACCACTGGCCGGGAGGGAAGATACGCAGTATTTT CASSPLAGREDTQYF
. TRBJ2-1 TRBV20-1 . TGCAGTGCTAGGGGAACCACGTACAATGAGCAGTTCTTC CSARGTTYNEQFF
many TRBJ1-1 TRBV12-3/TRBV12-4 . TGTGCCAGCAGGAGCCGGGAGTCCACTGAAGCTTTCTTT CASRSRESTEAFF
many TRBJ2-7 TRBV6-2/TRBV6-3 . TGTGCCAGCAGTTTCCGGGACACGTCCTACGAGCAGTACTTC CASSFRDTSYEQYF
. TRBJ1-1 TRBV12-3/TRBV12-4 . TGTGCCAGCAGCCGTGAGCGGGGCAGCATGAACACTGAAGCTTTCTTT CASSRERGSMNTEAFF
. TRBJ1-5 TRBV5-5 . TGTGCCAGCAGCCTTAGAACCATCGTGGGTGGCAATCAGCCCCAGCATTTT CASSLRTIVGGNQPQHF
. TRBJ1-5 TRBV11-1 TRBD1 TGTGCCAGCAGCTCGACCGGGACAGGGGCCGCTCTAAATCAGCCCCAGCATTTT CASSSTGTGAALNQPQHF
few TRBJ1-1 TRBV7-8 TRBD1 TGTGCCAGCAGCAACCGGGACAGGGTACTCACTGAAGCTTTCTTT CASSNRDRVLTEAFF
. TRBJ1-3 TRBV13 . TGTGCCAGCAGCTTAGTCGCAGGGGATGACACCATATATTTT CASSLVAGDDTIYF
medium-sized TRBJ1-1 TRBV18 . TGTGCCAGCTCACCACCGAGGTGGGGGTTTGAAGCTTTCTTT CASSPPRWGFEAFF
few TRBJ2-1 TRBV27 TRBD2 TGTGCCAGCAGTTTAGGTGCTAGCGGGAGGGCCCGAGATGAGCAGTTCTTC CASSLGASGRARDEQFF
few TRBJ1-4 TRBV29-1 . TGCAGCGTTGTCGGGGATAATGAAAAACTGTTTTTT CSVVGDNEKLFF
. TRBJ1-1 TRBV7-2 . TGTGCCAGCAGCTTAGAGGTGGCTGAAGCTTTCTTT CASSLEVAEAFF